This TCR beta chain originates from a study of blood T cells in healthy people across ages. Through a sample-barcoded 5' primer and a J-beta primer mix, a second PCR was run for roughly 6 to 12 cycles. TCRdb re-analysed the 5' RACE reads in MiXCR, keeping a single row per CDR3 protein. The table includes around 1,000,000 distinct CDR3 sequences, 25% detected once. This CDR3 has 14 residues. Trimming shortened V by 3 bases and J by 1 base, and 10 bases separated the two germline ends. CDR1 is SGHRS and CDR2 is YFSETQ in the germline V gene. This clonotype has only a few counts. The data were also submitted as part of a second study, on T cells of mothers and their children.

The source is a girl between 2 and 10 years old in good health. V gene TRBV5-1 combines with J gene TRBJ2-5; D is undetermined. The material sequenced was blood. For the CDR3, the DNA is TGCGCCAGCAGCTCTTTGGATGGCCAAGAGACCCAGTACTTC. Its protein product is CASSSLDGQETQYF.